Included here is one T cell receptor (beta chain) sequence, with context. This entry is derived from a study of blood T cells in healthy people across ages. CDR1 and CDR2 (germline): SGHRS, YFSETQ. Trimming stripped 0 bases from V and 0 bases from J, with 10 bases between. The length of the CDR3 is 16 residues. Then a second PCR, running about 6 to 12 cycles, was carried out with a sample-barcoded 5' primer and a J-beta primer mix. TCRdb processed the 5' RACE reads anew with MiXCR; each CDR3 protein has one entry. Among more than 450,000 distinct CDR3 sequences listed, about 26% were seen once. This sample was also put to use in a study of T cells of mothers and their children.

The chain is built from TRBV5-1 and TRBJ2-4; D remains unclear. Material for sequencing was blood. This TCR derives from a boy aged 2 to 10 in good health. The CDR3 coding sequence is TGCGCCAGCAGCTTGGATTGGGGTCTAGCCAAAAACATTCAGTACTTC. This translates into CASSLDWGLAKNIQYF.